Listed below are T cell receptor beta chains from one sample, sequenced in a study of Ad26.COV2.S vaccination and SARS-CoV-2 variants. Profiled with immunoSEQ multiplex PCR; TCRdb holds only in-frame clones, not every one. The table lists some 340,000 clones, about 82% of them singletons, with 1.9% in the top ten. Material: peripheral blood, obtained in a trial of Ad26.COV2.S vaccine versus placebo. The receptors come from a person aged 18-65 years who received the Ad26.COV2.S COVID-19 vaccine or a placebo. Each CDR3 is given with its conserved first and last residue. Clone size, where shown, is once, few, many, or a class for clones that have expanded.

clone_size	v_call	j_call	cdr3_aa
NA	TRBV5-8	TRBJ2-2	CASLSRGQLHLKSNTGELFF
NA	TRBV5-1	TRBJ1-1	CASSLQGRRTEAFF
NA	TRBV5-6	TRBJ1-2	CASSSRLRGVNYGYTF
NA	TRBV5-1	TRBJ1-5	CASRKDYSNQPQHF
once	TRBV6-5	TRBJ1-1	CATLDREAFF
NA	TRBV9	TRBJ2-3	CASSVERVAGEFTDTQYF
NA	TRBV21-1	TRBJ2-7	CASSKIGGLLEQYF
NA	TRBV6-6	TRBJ1-5	CASSYSMDRNQPQHF
NA	TRBV6-5	TRBJ2-7	CASRRGRDEQYF
NA	TRBV7-9	TRBJ2-5	CASSLAGGVFSQETQYF
once	TRBV6-6	TRBJ2-7	CASMGLAASHSYEQYF
NA	TRBV3-1/TRBV3-2	TRBJ1-5	CASSQTKCRQPQHF
few	TRBV4-1	TRBJ1-6	CASSQGQGANSPLHF
NA	TRBV4-1	TRBJ1-6	CASSQERGSYNSPLHF
NA	TRBV5-1	TRBJ2-7	CASSPVLENYEQYF
NA	TRBV6-4	TRBJ1-5	CASSEQHGQPQHF
NA	TRBV5-1	TRBJ2-5	CASSAGLDGETQYF
NA	TRBV7-9	TRBJ2-2	CASSFPQTGPFGELFF
NA	TRBV2	TRBJ2-5	CASSWRGVQETQYF
once	TRBV6-5	TRBJ1-4	CASGDRGTTNEKLFF
NA	TRBV9	TRBJ1-6	CASSLGPQHHNSPLHF
NA	TRBV9	TRBJ1-6	CASSVGNSPLHF
NA	TRBV30	TRBJ1-2	CAWSLQGAFGYTF
NA	TRBV18	TRBJ1-4	CASSPVSGQRREKLFF
NA	TRBV4-3	TRBJ2-7	CASSQSLLDEQYF
NA	TRBV25-1	TRBJ2-4	CASSVNTKAKNIQYF